This section outlines one TCR beta chain sequence together with its context. Antigen unknown. The data are from a study of cytomegalovirus exposure and HLA in healthy donors. Study observations and caveats: Listed as cytomegalovirus-associated were roughly 180 TCR beta chains. Analysis performed later showed TCR beta chains linked to HLA being more clonally expanded than equally common others.

The PCR made use of 60 Vbeta and 13 Jbeta primers. Produced via immunoSEQ multiplex PCR; TCRdb's table is partial and in-frame only. This sample has some 150,000 clones; about 72% occur once, and the top ten carry 2% to 2.5%. CDR1 and CDR2 from the germline V gene are MDHEN and SYDVKM. The CDR3 length is 14 residues. J gave up 2 bases and V 5 bases, and 5 bases lay outside the gene matches. The chain is built from TRBV28 and TRBJ2-5; the match to TRBD1 covers 7 bases. This TCR was sampled from a human donor in good health. The sequencing input was PBMCs. CDR3 sequence reads: CASSPPGQQETQYF. The DNA of the CDR3 is TGTGCCAGCAGTCCCCCGGGACAGCAAGAGACCCAGTACTTC.